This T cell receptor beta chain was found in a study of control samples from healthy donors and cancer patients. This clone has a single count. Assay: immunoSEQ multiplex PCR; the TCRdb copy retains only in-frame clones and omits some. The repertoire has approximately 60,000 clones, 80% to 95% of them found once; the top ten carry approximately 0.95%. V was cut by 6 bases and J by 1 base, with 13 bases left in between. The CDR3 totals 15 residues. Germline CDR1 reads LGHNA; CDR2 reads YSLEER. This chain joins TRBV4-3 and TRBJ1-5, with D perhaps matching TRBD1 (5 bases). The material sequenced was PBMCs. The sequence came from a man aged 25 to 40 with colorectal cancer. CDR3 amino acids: CASSQIRQSNQPQHF. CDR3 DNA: TGCGCCAGCAGTCAGATTCGACAGAGCAATCAGCCCCAGCATTTT.